This passage covers 29 T cell receptor beta chains from one sample sequenced in a study of cytomegalovirus exposure and HLA in healthy donors. The protocol was immunoSEQ multiplex PCR, while the TCRdb copy is restricted to in-frame clones and leaves out a portion. In the table there are some 69,000 clones, around 95% of which are singletons. The specimen sequenced was PBMCs. These receptors all stem from a man between 18 and 35 years old in good health and CMV-seronegative.

CDR3 protein: CASSEWDRSYEQYF. The CDR3, as DNA: TGTGCCAGCAGTGAATGGGACAGGAGCTACGAGCAGTACTTC. V and J are TRBV6-1 and TRBJ2-7; 8 bases map to TRBD1. CDR1 and CDR2 from the germline V gene are MNHNS and SASEGT. This CDR3 comprises 14 residues. The trim removed 2 bases at V and 3 bases at J, leaving 3 bases unmatched.

The CDR3 loop reads CASSDLGGEAFF. The CDR3 DNA reads as TGTGCCAGCAGTGATCTGGGAGGGGAAGCTTTCTTT. The chain uses TRBV25-1 and TRBJ1-1, with D hard to call. CDR1 is MGHDK and CDR2 is SYGVNS in the germline V gene. This CDR3 has 12 amino acids. Between the trimmed V and J ends, which lost 3 bases and 8 bases, there was a span of 10 bases.

The count of this clone is one. V and J are TRBV10-3 and TRBJ2-6, with 7 bases aligning to TRBD1. The V gene end was trimmed by 2 bases and the J gene end by 0 bases; junction bases not matched to a gene: 7. The CDR3 runs 18 residues. Germline V gives CDR1 ENHRY, CDR2 SYGVKD. DNA for the CDR3: TGTGCCATCAGTGAGAGTCGGACAGGAAGCTCTGGGGCCAACGTCCTGACTTTC. Amino acids: CAISESRTGSSGANVLTF.

The chain employs TRBV12-5 and TRBJ2-1; 9 bases map to TRBD1. The CDR3 covers 15 residues. Trimming took 1 base from V and 7 from J; bases not matched to a gene: 5. In germline, CDR1 is LGHNT, CDR2 FRNRAP. DNA of the CDR3: TGTGCTAGTGGTTTGGAGACAGGGGGTGGGAATGAGCAGTTCTTC. Amino acids: CASGLETGGGNEQFF. The full variable domain, rest sourced from reference TRBV12-5 and TRBJ2-1, is DARVTQTPRHKVTEMGQEVTMRCQPILGHNTVFWYRQTMMQGLELLAYFRNRAPLDDSGMPKDRFSAEMPDATLATLKIQPSEPRDSAVYFCASGLETGGGNEQFFGPGTRLTVL.

V gene TRBV19 combines with J gene TRBJ1-1; 8 positions agree with TRBD1. The CDR3 length is 14 residues. Germline CDR1 LNHDA, CDR2 SQIVND (reference sequence). The V and J ends lost 3 bases and 2 bases, in that order; junction bases with no gene match: 2. The CDR3 DNA is TGTGCCAGTAGTATTCAGGGGGCTAACACTGAAGCTTTCTTT. This gives the protein CASSIQGANTEAFF.

The chain links TRBV27 to TRBJ2-3, with 8 bases aligning to TRBD2. CDR3 length equals 13 residues. Germline V gene lookup returns CDR1 MNHEY and CDR2 SMNVEV (reference sequence). V shed 4 bases and J 3 bases; nucleotides not matched to a gene: 0. The CDR3 DNA reads TGTGCCAGCAGTTCTAGCGGGACAGATACGCAGTATTTT. It codes for CASSSSGTDTQYF.

This chain uses TRBV23-1 with TRBJ2-2; 9 bases agree with TRBD1. TRBV23-1 is placed among ORFs of uncertain function. Trimming at V came to 4 bases and at J to 8 bases, leaving 8 bases not matched to a gene. CDR3 length: 15 residues. The DNA of the CDR3 is TGCGCCAGCAGTCTCGGGACAGGGAAGGCGGGGGAGCTGTTTTTT. Its translation is CASSLGTGKAGELFF.

This rearrangement joins TRBV6-5 to TRBJ2-5; 8 bases agree with TRBD2. The CDR3 consists of 14 residues. Germline trimming cut 6 bases from V and 5 bases from J; bases unmatched to any gene: 8. Germline assignment: CDR1 MNHEY and CDR2 SVGAGI. CDR3 coding DNA: TGTGCCAGCAGGTCGTCGGGAGGGCGTGAGACCCAGTACTTC. Its protein is CASRSSGGRETQYF.

The J gene is TRBJ1-2, the V gene TRBV27; possible D gene TRBD1, 5 bases. The CDR3 length is 13 residues. Germline V gene data show CDR1 as MNHEY and CDR2 as SMNVEV (reference sequence). The ends were cut back, 6 bases at V and 8 bases at J, with 16 bases in the middle. CDR3 protein: CASSPAQGSGYTF. The CDR3 bases are TGTGCCAGCAGCCCCGCCCAGGGCTCGGGCTACACCTTC.

The chain couples TRBV5-1 to TRBJ1-2, with TRBD1 identical over 8 bases. The germline CDR1 and CDR2 sequences are SGHRS and YFSETQ. J was trimmed by 0 bases and V by 2 bases; bases with no gene match: 3. CDR3 length equals 15 residues. The CDR3 is CASSLGQGANYGYTF. The CDR3 DNA reads TGCGCCAGCAGCTTAGGACAGGGCGCTAACTATGGCTACACCTTC. The full variable domain, with the rest looked up from reference TRBV5-1 and TRBJ1-2, is KAGVTQTPRYLIKTRGQQVTLSCSPISGHRSVSWYQQTPGQGLQFLFEYFSETQRNKGNFPGRFSGRQFSNSRSEMNVSTLELGDSALYLCASSLGQGANYGYTFGSGTRLTVV.

The chain is built from TRBV10-3 and TRBJ2-7; 11 positions agree with TRBD1. The CDR3 length is 14 residues. V dropped 8 bases and J dropped 4; count of bases not matched to a gene: 7. Germline V CDR1 and CDR2: ENHRY, SYGVKD. CDR3 region: CAIEPGTGGYEQYF. The DNA for the CDR3 is TGTGCCATCGAGCCCGGGACAGGGGGATACGAGCAGTACTTC.

The chain couples TRBV27 to TRBJ2-3; D is unclear. The germline gives CDR1 MNHEY, CDR2 SMNVEV (reference sequence). V gave up 1 base and J gave up 1 base, with 12 bases separating them. The CDR3 is made up of 16 amino acids. The CDR3 here is CASSLLKPAGTDTQYF. CDR3 sequence (DNA): TGTGCCAGCAGTTTATTAAAGCCGGCGGGCACAGATACGCAGTATTTT.

The chain has TRBV10-2 and TRBJ1-5; D is uncertain. Trimming shortened V by 4 bases and J by 3 bases, and 10 bases separated the two germline ends. CDR1 WSHSY and CDR2 SAAADI come from the germline V gene. This CDR3 contains 14 residues. CDR3 nucleotides: TGCGCCAGCAGTGTGGGAGGGTACAATCAGCCCCAGCATTTT. Amino acids: CASSVGGYNQPQHF.

The V and J genes are TRBV6-5 and TRBJ1-2, with 7 bases aligning to TRBD1. The CDR3 is made up of 13 amino acids. With 4 bases clipped from V and 8 bases from J, the junction kept 7 bases outside the gene matches. CDR1 and CDR2 from the germline V gene are MNHEY and SVGAGI. The CDR3 sequence: CASSLTGMGGYTF. The CDR3, as DNA: TGTGCCAGCAGTTTGACAGGGATGGGAGGCTACACCTTC.

J is TRBJ1-2 and V is TRBV27; D is unclear. The CDR3 consists of 14 residues. Germline V lookup: CDR1 MNHEY, CDR2 SMNVEV (reference sequence). With 4 bases removed from V and 4 bases from J, the gap between germline ends came to 13 bases. CDR3 residues: CASSSNVRGYGYTF. The CDR3 nucleotides read TGTGCCAGCAGTTCAAACGTTAGAGGCTATGGCTACACCTTC.

This CDR3 is CASRPGREPNTEAFF. CDR3 in DNA: TGTGCCAGTAGACCCGGCAGGGAACCGAACACTGAAGCTTTCTTT. This rearrangement joins TRBV19 to TRBJ1-1, with TRBD1 as a possible D gene (5 bases). Between the trimmed V and J ends, which lost 6 bases and 1 base, there was a span of 15 bases. In germline, CDR1 is LNHDA, CDR2 SQIVND (reference sequence). The CDR3 is 15 residues long.

The chain employs TRBV6-6 and TRBJ1-5; TRBD1 matches 9 bases. V lost 5 bases to trimming and J lost 7 bases; unmatched junction nucleotides: 9. This CDR3 contains 15 residues. Germline CDR1 reads MNHNY; CDR2 reads SVGAGI (reference sequence). This CDR3 reads CASSPRDRAEQPQHF. The DNA of the CDR3 is TGTGCCAGCAGTCCTCGGGACAGGGCGGAACAGCCCCAGCATTTT.

This clone is a singleton in its sample. The J gene is TRBJ1-4, the V gene TRBV5-4; TRBD1 might be the D (6 bases). The CDR3 covers 15 residues. The V and J ends lost 2 bases and 8 bases respectively, with 16 bases between them. Germline lookup yields CDR1 SGHNT and CDR2 YYREEE (reference sequence). CDR3: CASSFAGAKREKLFF. Here the CDR3 DNA reads TGTGCCAGCAGCTTTGCAGGGGCTAAGAGAGAAAAACTGTTTTTT.

The chain recombines TRBV5-6 with TRBJ2-1; 12 nucleotides align to TRBD2. V lost 1 base, J lost 7 bases, and 3 bases stayed unmatched. The CDR3 covers 15 residues. CDR1 is SGHDT and CDR2 is YYEEEE in the germline V gene. The CDR3 loop is CASSLNLAGGNEQFF. DNA for the CDR3: TGTGCCAGCAGCTTGAACCTAGCGGGAGGGAATGAGCAGTTCTTC.

CDR3 sequence (DNA): TGTGCCTGGAGTGTAAACGGGGGAGCAGAGACCCAGTACTTC. It translates to CAWSVNGGAETQYF. The chain links TRBV30 to TRBJ2-5, with D perhaps TRBD2 (6 bases). CDR1 and CDR2 (germline): GTSNPN, SVGIG (reference sequence). This CDR3 spans 14 amino acids. V was clipped by 0 bases and J by 4 bases, with 12 bases between them.

The rearrangement joins TRBV5-6 to TRBJ2-7, with 9 bases identical to TRBD2. V lost 3 bases to trimming and J lost 7 bases; unmatched junction nucleotides: 14. Germline V gives CDR1 SGHDT, CDR2 YYEEEE. This CDR3 is 16 amino acids long. CDR3 DNA: TGTGCCAGCAGCTCCGAGGGGGTAGCGGGAGTGAAAGAGCAGTACTTC. It is translated as CASSSEGVAGVKEQYF.

The chain is built from TRBV7-6 and TRBJ1-3; D may be TRBD1 (6 bases). The CDR3 is 16 amino acids. V lost 5 bases to trimming and J lost 4 bases, with 18 bases between them. Per germline, CDR1 SGHVS and CDR2 FNYEAQ. The DNA of the CDR3 is TGTGCCAGCAGCCCGAACACCCAGGGGTACGGAAACACCATATATTTT. Its translation: CASSPNTQGYGNTIYF.

This rearrangement joins TRBV5-1 to TRBJ1-3; 10 bases fit TRBD1. Trimming cost V 4 bases and J 7 bases; bases outside gene matches: 11. Germline loops: CDR1 SGHRS, CDR2 YFSETQ. This CDR3 region has 16 residues. The CDR3 DNA is TGCGCCAGCAGCCCGGGGGACAGGGGAGAAAGGAACACCATATATTTT. Protein product: CASSPGDRGERNTIYF.

In this sample, this clone turned up once. CDR3 sequence (DNA): TGTGCCAGCAGCCCACAGGGAGATCAGCCCCAGCATTTT. The encoded protein is CASSPQGDQPQHF. The gene calls are TRBV4-2 and TRBJ1-5; a possible D gene is TRBD1 (6 bases). Germline V CDR1 and CDR2: LGHNA, YNFKEQ. The CDR3 consists of 13 residues. V was clipped by 4 bases and J by 5 bases, with 9 bases between them.

The rearrangement joins TRBV28 to TRBJ1-1, with a weak D call TRBD1 (5 bases). With 7 bases removed from V and 2 bases from J, the gap between germline ends came to 14 bases. Germline CDR1 and CDR2: MDHEN and SYDVKM. There are 14 residues in the CDR3. The CDR3 reads CASTGQGRNTEAFF. In DNA, the CDR3 is TGTGCCAGCACCGGCCAGGGTCGTAACACTGAAGCTTTCTTT.

The chain uses TRBV13 and TRBJ1-1; maybe TRBD1 (5 bases). The V gene's germline CDR1 is PRHDT and CDR2 FYEKMQ (reference sequence). Trimming pared 4 bases from V and 7 bases from J, leaving 7 bases between. This CDR3 comprises 11 residues. This chain's CDR3 is CASSSQGEAFF. The CDR3 DNA is TGTGCCAGCAGCTCCCAGGGTGAAGCTTTCTTT. Combining the CDR3 with reference TRBV13 and TRBJ1-1 gives the whole variable domain AAGVIQSPRHLIKEKRETATLKCYPIPRHDTVYWYQQGPGQDPQFLISFYEKMQSDKGSIPDRFSAQQFSDYHSELNMSSLELGDSALYFCASSSQGEAFFGQGTRLTVV.

The rearrangement joins TRBV27 to TRBJ1-5; a weak D match, TRBD1 (5 bases). V lost 6 bases to trimming and J lost 6 bases, with 9 bases between them. This CDR3 has 12 residues. The V gene's germline CDR1 is MNHEY and CDR2 SMNVEV (reference sequence). DNA for the CDR3: TGTGCCAGCAGGGCCACAGGTCAGCCCCAGCATTTT. This codes for CASRATGQPQHF.

The gene calls are TRBV28 and TRBJ1-4; the match to TRBD1 covers 10 bases. J lost 7 bases, V lost 4 bases, and 9 bases had no gene match. CDR3 length: 16 amino acids. Germline CDR1 MDHEN, CDR2 SYDVKM. The CDR3: CASSSARTGGTEKLFF. As DNA, the CDR3 is TGTGCCAGCAGTTCAGCCCGGACAGGGGGTACTGAAAAACTGTTTTTT.

This chain links TRBV7-8 with TRBJ2-7, with TRBD1 identical over 7 bases. The J segment lost 2 bases and the V segment lost 5 bases, leaving 3 bases of the junction unmatched. The germline V gene encodes CDR1 SGHVS and CDR2 FQNEAQ. The CDR3 totals 13 residues. CDR3 amino acids: CASSRGQAYEQYF. For the CDR3, the DNA is TGTGCCAGCAGCCGTGGACAGGCCTACGAGCAGTACTTC.